Sequencing of this T cell receptor beta chain was carried out in a study of OX40 agonist ivuxolimab in advanced cancers. For the study at large: Ivuxolimab, an agonist antibody against OX40 (CD134), was given to patients. Patients assigned to dose escalation were diagnosed with hepatocellular carcinoma, melanoma, renal cell or head and neck cancer.

Clones were sequenced by immunoSEQ multiplex PCR, and TCRdb holds only the in-frame ones, with some missing. Of approximately 84,000 clones in the sample, 85% to 95% were seen once. CDR1 and CDR2 from the germline V gene are SGDLS and YYNGEE. CDR3 length: 15 residues. Trimming took off 0 bases at V and 3 bases at J, with 13 bases between the two ends. A remark on this clone: The antigen remains unidentified.

Study-wide findings and caveats: Some nonresponders also had low normalized T-cell clonal expansion.

The chain uses TRBV9 and TRBJ2-7, with D perhaps matching TRBD2 (6 bases). The material sequenced was CD4+ or CD8+ T cells sorted from blood, taken in a trial of the OX40 agonist ivuxolimab. The TCR was taken from an adult with an advanced solid tumor such as melanoma, head and neck, liver or kidney cancer. The CDR3 spells CASSVGELAGYEQYF. The DNA of the CDR3 is TGTGCCAGCAGCGTAGGAGAACTAGCAGGCTACGAGCAGTACTTC.